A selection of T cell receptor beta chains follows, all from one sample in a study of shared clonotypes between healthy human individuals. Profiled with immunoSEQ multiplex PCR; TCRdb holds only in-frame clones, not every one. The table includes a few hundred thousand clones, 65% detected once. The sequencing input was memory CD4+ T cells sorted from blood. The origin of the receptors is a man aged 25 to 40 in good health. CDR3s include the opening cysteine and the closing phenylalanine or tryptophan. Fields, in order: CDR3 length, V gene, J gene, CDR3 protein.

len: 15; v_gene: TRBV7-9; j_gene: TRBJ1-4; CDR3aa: CASSPTTPENEKLFF
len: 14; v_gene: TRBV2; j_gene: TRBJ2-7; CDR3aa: CASSEGQGSYEQYF
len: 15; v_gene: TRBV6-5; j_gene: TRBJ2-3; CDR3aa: CASSYRPNRGDTQYF
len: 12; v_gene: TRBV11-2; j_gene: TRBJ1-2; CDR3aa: CASSLGTGGSTF
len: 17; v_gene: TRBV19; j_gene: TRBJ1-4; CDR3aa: CASSRQGTGGRNEKLFF
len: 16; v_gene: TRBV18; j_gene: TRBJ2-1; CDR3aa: CASSPSAGQSYNEQFF
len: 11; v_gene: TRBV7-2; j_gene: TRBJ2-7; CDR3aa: CASSFRYEQYF
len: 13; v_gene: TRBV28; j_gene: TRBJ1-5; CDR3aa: CASRRGHNQPQHF
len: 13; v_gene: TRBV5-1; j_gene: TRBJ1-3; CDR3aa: CASGLEGGNTIYF
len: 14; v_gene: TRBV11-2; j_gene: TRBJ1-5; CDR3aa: CASSSRDRGSTWHF
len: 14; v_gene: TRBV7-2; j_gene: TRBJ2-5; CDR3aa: CASSLRRTHETQYF
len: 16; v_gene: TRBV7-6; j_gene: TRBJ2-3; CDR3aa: CASSLAPVTSTDTQYF
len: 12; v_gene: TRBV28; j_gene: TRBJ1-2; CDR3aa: CASSYHGYGYTF
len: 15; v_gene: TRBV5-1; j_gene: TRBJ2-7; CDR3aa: CASSAGIGYSYEQYF